These 23 T cell receptor beta chains originate from one sample sequenced in a study of blood T cell repertoires in COVID-19 (TCRdb year 2020). Library generation was performed with the immunoSEQ multiplex PCR assay. TCRdb obtained this table from immuneACCESS and retained in-frame rearrangements with V and J assigned. These tables miss some clones; where compared with another copy, unresolved V genes account for less than half of the shortfall, and the remainder is unexplained. In all, the sample holds about 160,000 clones, and roughly 90% of those were seen once. The ten largest make up about 5.3% of the sample. Sample: peripheral blood. The receptor set was obtained from a man between 25 and 39 years old with COVID-19, enrolled during active disease.

V usage is TRBV20-1 and J usage is TRBJ1-1; D may be TRBD1 (5 bases). The germline V gene has CDR1 DFQATT and CDR2 SNEGSKA (reference sequence). Trimming removed 3 bases from V and 2 bases from J, with 22 bases in between. The CDR3 length is 17 residues. DNA for the CDR3: TGCAGTGCTAGTATTTTCGGGGGACGGACGATCAACACTGAAGCTTTCTTT. This gives the protein CSASIFGGRTINTEAFF.

The chain couples TRBV5-4 to TRBJ2-1, with a tentative D call TRBD2 (5 bases). Trimming left V 4 bases short and J 0 bases short, with 11 bases between. This CDR3 has 15 residues. CDR1 is SGHNT, CDR2 YYREEE, per germline (reference sequence). The CDR3 DNA is TGTGCCAGCAGCCCTAGCCAGAGCTCCTACAATGAGCAGTTCTTC. Amino acids: CASSPSQSSYNEQFF.

The chain uses TRBV6-2 or TRBV6-3 and TRBJ2-7; no clear D. The length of the CDR3 is 13 residues. CDR1 and CDR2 from the germline V gene are MNHEY and SVGEGT. V lost 5 bases to trimming and J lost 2 bases, with 10 bases between them. CDR3: CASSDDWTYEQYF. The CDR3 DNA sequence: TGTGCCAGCAGTGACGACTGGACCTACGAGCAGTACTTC.

The CDR3 nucleotides are TGCGCCAGCAGCCAGGGGTCTAATGAAAAACTGTTTTTT. As protein: CASSQGSNEKLFF. V gene TRBV5-1 combines with J gene TRBJ1-4; TRBD1 is a possible D gene (6 bases). Trimming pared 4 bases from V and 3 bases from J, leaving 7 bases between. The CDR3 length is 13 residues. CDR1 SGHRS and CDR2 YFSETQ come from the germline V gene.

The V call is TRBV6-1, the J call TRBJ1-5; tentatively, D is TRBD1 (6 bases). This CDR3 has 19 amino acids. The germline V and J ends were trimmed by 2 bases and 6 bases, with 26 bases remaining between them. The germline V gene encodes CDR1 MNHNS and CDR2 SASEGT. CDR3 amino acids: CASSEFYYMDRDWSQPQHF. The DNA for the CDR3 is TGTGCCAGCAGTGAATTTTATTATATGGACAGAGACTGGAGTCAGCCCCAGCATTTT.

The V call is TRBV5-5, the J call TRBJ1-5, with D possibly being TRBD1 (6 bases). Trimming took 2 bases from V and 7 from J, leaving 16 bases between them. This CDR3 is 15 amino acids long. Germline V lookup: CDR1 SGHKS, CDR2 YYEKEE (reference sequence). The CDR3 DNA follows: TGTGCCAGCAGCTTCCACAGGGAAAGGGGCCAGCCCCAGCATTTT. It translates to CASSFHRERGQPQHF.

This chain links TRBV10-3 with TRBJ2-3; TRBD2 is a possible D gene (5 bases). Trimming pared 0 bases from V and 0 bases from J, leaving 16 bases between. Germline-derived CDR1 and CDR2 are ENHRY and SYGVKD. The CDR3 has 18 amino acids. The DNA for the CDR3 is TGTGCCATCAGTGAGTCGATGAGGGCAACCACTAGCACAGATACGCAGTATTTT. Translated, it gives CAISESMRATTSTDTQYF.

J is TRBJ2-1 and V is TRBV11-2, with D uncertain. Germline CDR1 reads SGHAT; CDR2 reads FQNNGV. Trimming left V 5 bases short and J 6 bases short, with 5 bases between. The CDR3 is 11 residues long. The CDR3 DNA follows: TGTGCCAGCAGCCTAAGCAATGAGCAGTTCTTC. Encoded protein: CASSLSNEQFF. Supplemented by reference TRBV11-2 and TRBJ2-1, the full variable domain reads EAGVAQSPRYKIIEKRQSVAFWCNPISGHATLYWYQQILGQGPKLLIQFQNNGVVDDSQLPKDRFSAERLKGVDSTLKIQPAKLEDSAVYLCASSLSNEQFFGPGTRLTVL.

The V and J genes are TRBV14 and TRBJ1-6; 9 bases align to TRBD1. Germline CDR1 is SGHDN and CDR2 is FVKESK. The CDR3 is 16 amino acids. The ends lost 1 base at V and 8 bases at J; junction bases unmatched: 6. The CDR3 sequence is CASSQVTGGFDSPLHF. The CDR3 region has the DNA TGTGCCAGCAGCCAAGTAACAGGGGGCTTCGATTCACCCCTCCACTTT.

The chain combines TRBV11-3 with TRBJ2-7; D gene unclear. V shed 5 bases and J shed 6 bases, with 17 bases lying between them. This CDR3 comprises 14 residues. Germline V gives CDR1 SGHNT, CDR2 YENEEA. Written as DNA, the CDR3 is TGTGCCAGCAGCCAGCGTCCTGATAGCACCGAGCAGTACTTC. Translation: CASSQRPDSTEQYF.

This clone was counted between two and nine times. The chain carries TRBV28 and TRBJ2-1, with 7 bases lining up with TRBD2. After removal of 3 bases from V and 4 bases from J, the junction contained 6 bases not matched to a gene. Germline loops: CDR1 MDHEN, CDR2 SYDVKM. CDR3 size: 15 residues. The CDR3 coding sequence is TGTGCCAGCAGTTTGGAGGGAGGGCCGTACAATGAGCAGTTCTTC. It codes for CASSLEGGPYNEQFF.

The V call is TRBV18, the J call TRBJ1-5, with D unclear. The CDR3 consists of 16 residues. Germline V gene data show CDR1 as KGHSH and CDR2 as LQKENI. Trimming removed 1 base from V and 0 bases from J, with 10 bases in between. The CDR3 region is CASSPLTRNSNQPQHF. The CDR3 DNA reads as TGTGCCAGCTCACCACTAACACGAAATAGCAATCAGCCCCAGCATTTT.

The rearrangement links TRBV19 to TRBJ2-1; 13 bases fit TRBD2. Germline V CDR1 and CDR2: LNHDA, SQIVND (reference sequence). V lost 5 bases to trimming and J lost 7 bases; unmatched junction nucleotides: 8. The CDR3 spans 16 residues. CDR3 in DNA: TGTGCCAGTAGTTCTTGGACTAGCGGGAGTATGAATGAGCAGTTCTTC. It yields the protein CASSSWTSGSMNEQFF.

This chain links TRBV7-9 with TRBJ2-1, with D perhaps matching TRBD1 (5 bases). The CDR3 is 13 residues long. CDR1 is SEHNR and CDR2 is FQNEAQ in the germline V gene (reference sequence). Between the trimmed V and J ends, which lost 4 bases and 8 bases, there was a span of 12 bases. The CDR3 spells CASSSGRVYEQFF. The DNA for the CDR3 is TGTGCCAGCAGCTCCGGCAGGGTCTATGAGCAGTTCTTC.

The chain joins TRBV7-3 to TRBJ2-1; 9 nucleotides match TRBD1. From germline, CDR1 is SGHTA and CDR2 FQGTGA. CDR3 length equals 15 residues. The V segment lost 3 bases and the J segment 6 bases; nucleotides outside the gene matches: 6. The CDR3 loop is CASSFPTGGSNEQFF. CDR3 nucleotide sequence: TGTGCCAGCAGCTTCCCGACAGGGGGGAGCAATGAGCAGTTCTTC.

The rearrangement links TRBV13 to TRBJ2-2, with D possibly being TRBD2 (7 bases). The V and J ends lost 2 bases and 4 bases respectively, with 11 bases between them. Germline V gives CDR1 PRHDT, CDR2 FYEKMQ (reference sequence). CDR3 length: 15 residues. The CDR3 loop is CASSLRGARTGELFF. The CDR3 nucleotides are TGTGCCAGCAGCTTACGGGGGGCTCGCACCGGGGAGCTGTTTTTT.

The chain combines TRBV4-3 with TRBJ1-2; weak D call: TRBD1 (6 bases). With 0 bases removed from V and 7 bases from J, the gap between germline ends came to 15 bases. The CDR3 length is 15 residues. The V gene's germline CDR1 is LGHNA and CDR2 YSLEER. The CDR3 DNA is TGCGCCAGCAGCCAAGACTTACAGGGTTACAGTGGCTACACCTTC. It codes for CASSQDLQGYSGYTF.

The chain uses TRBV6-6 and TRBJ1-1, with D tentatively TRBD1 (6 bases). This CDR3 is 17 amino acids long. Trimming stripped 6 bases from V and 5 bases from J, with 25 bases between. The germline V gene has CDR1 MNHNY and CDR2 SVGAGI (reference sequence). CDR3 sequence reads: CASRRTGTPTLGTEAFF. In nucleotides, the CDR3 is TGTGCCAGCAGACGAACCGGGACACCAACATTGGGAACTGAAGCTTTCTTT.

CDR3 loop: CASSRGRVAGEQFF. DNA for the CDR3: TGTGCCAGCAGCCGGGGGAGGGTTGCAGGAGAGCAGTTCTTC. The chain is built from TRBV7-3 and TRBJ2-1; 7 bases line up with TRBD2. There are 14 residues in the CDR3. Looked up from germline, CDR1 is SGHTA and CDR2 is FQGTGA. Trimming at V came to 5 bases and at J to 10 bases, leaving 11 bases not matched to a gene.

V usage is TRBV6-2 or TRBV6-3 and J usage is TRBJ1-2, with 7 bases fitting TRBD1. Looked up from germline, CDR1 is MNHEY and CDR2 is SVGEGT. The CDR3 loop spans 16 amino acids. V lost 5 bases to trimming and J lost 5 bases; unmatched junction nucleotides: 14. The CDR3 DNA follows: TGTGCCAGCAGTCTGCCTCCGGGACAGCGCACATATGGCTACACCTTC. Amino acids: CASSLPPGQRTYGYTF.

The chain couples TRBV5-1 to TRBJ1-1; D unresolved. CDR1 and CDR2 (germline): SGHRS, YFSETQ. V lost 0 bases to trimming and J lost 4 bases, with 7 bases between them. CDR3 size: 13 residues. CDR3 region: CASSLDPGTEAFF. CDR3 DNA: TGCGCCAGCAGCTTGGATCCAGGCACTGAAGCTTTCTTT.

The CDR3 sequence is CASSAGGPTDTQYF. The CDR3 coding sequence is TGTGCCAGCAGTGCGGGGGGCCCCACAGATACGCAGTATTTT. The rearrangement joins TRBV6-6 to TRBJ2-3, with TRBD2 matching over 8 bases. The CDR3 covers 14 residues. Germline values: CDR1 MNHNY, CDR2 SVGAGI (reference sequence). V gave up 5 bases and J gave up 2 bases; unmatched junction bases: 3.

CDR3 DNA: TGTGCCAGCAGCTTAGAAGGGGCGTACCAGTACTTC. Its protein is CASSLEGAYQYF. This chain joins TRBV11-2 and TRBJ2-5, with D maybe TRBD1 (5 bases). V lost 0 bases and J 10 bases, leaving 9 bases between the germline ends. In germline, CDR1 is SGHAT, CDR2 FQNNGV. The CDR3 length is 12 residues.